This T cell receptor (beta chain) was recovered during a study of CD8 T cells in Susac syndrome. The CDR3 is 14 residues long. In germline, CDR1 is SGHDT, CDR2 YYEEEE. With 5 bases removed from V and 4 bases from J, the gap between germline ends came to 15 bases. Relapsing-remitting disease, either stable or active, was present in the multiple sclerosis controls, who were treatment-naive patients. RNA amounts of roughly 0.5 to 1 ug underwent reverse transcription with random hexamers. TCRdb re-called the immunoSEQ multiplex PCR reads with MiXCR, one entry per CDR3 protein. The profile covers about 430,000 distinct CDR3 sequences, with approximately 85% appearing a single time and approximately 0.12% taken by the ten largest.

The chain has TRBV5-6 and TRBJ1-1; D gene ambiguous. Source material: CD8+ T cells from PBMCs. This receptor was identified in a human donor with multiple sclerosis. In DNA, the CDR3 is TGTGCCAGCAGTCAGAATGGGCAGCCCACTGAAGCTTTCTTT. Its protein is CASSQNGQPTEAFF.